Presented here are 29 T cell receptor beta chains from one specimen sequenced in a study of T cells after yellow fever vaccination (dated by TCRdb to between 2018 and 2021). Reading the label with the study, this specimen's treatment or condition is: live attenuated yellow fever vaccine strain. Receptor libraries were prepared by 5' RACE. Instrument used: Illumina HiSeq 2500. Clones were called with MiXCR by TCRdb after fastp trimmed the public reads at Q25, and only in-frame beta chains were retained. All rows with the same CDR3 protein become a single entry with the most common DNA and genes. Here the sample has about 52,000 distinct CDR3 sequences; more than 6.5% occur a single time. Of the sample, 20% to 25% is held by the ten largest clones. Sequencing was performed on CD8+ T cells not binding an NS4B(214-222) dextramer, sorted from PBMCs, taken approximately 40 days after the first yellow fever vaccination. The cell subset or site label, read with the paper, signifies: NS4B epitope dextramer-negative CD8 T cells. The receptors were sampled from a man aged 18 to 35 who received the YFV17D yellow fever vaccine.

Written as DNA, the CDR3 is TGTGCCAGCAGCGTAGTCGTGAGTACTGAAGCTTTCTTT. Translating gives CASSVVVSTEAFF. The genes are TRBV9 and TRBJ1-1; D is unresolved. The CDR3 sequence is 13 residues long. Trimming cost V 0 bases and J 5 bases, with 8 bases left between them. Looked up from germline, CDR1 is SGDLS and CDR2 is YYNGEE.

This clonotype was counted between two and nine times. The J gene is TRBJ2-1, the V gene TRBV5-6; D remains unclear. V gave up 9 bases and J gave up 5 bases, with 18 bases separating them. CDR3 length: 14 residues. Germline lookup yields CDR1 SGHDT and CDR2 YYEEEE. Here the CDR3 DNA reads TGTGCCATCGGCCCCGAGCGACGGCACAATGAGCAGTTCTTC. Translation: CAIGPERRHNEQFF.

This sequence joins TRBV6-1 and TRBJ1-5; D perhaps matches TRBD1 (6 bases). The germline gives CDR1 MNHNS, CDR2 SASEGT. The CDR3 is 15 amino acids. V lost 3 bases and J lost 9, with 18 bases in between. Here the CDR3 DNA reads TGTGCCAGCAGTGATTCGGCGGGACACTTAGGGCCCCAGCATTTT. As protein: CASSDSAGHLGPQHF.

This clonotype came up a few times. The chain joins TRBV7-6 to TRBJ2-6; a possible D gene is TRBD2 (6 bases). V lost 5 bases and J lost 2, with 19 bases in between. The CDR3 extends over 18 amino acids. Germline V gene data show CDR1 as SGHVS and CDR2 as FNYEAQ. CDR3 bases: TGTGCCAGCAGCCCCCCGGGGGACGCACCAGCTGGGGCCAACGTCCTGACTTTC. It specifies CASSPPGDAPAGANVLTF.

This clonotype was found many times. This chain uses TRBV29-1 with TRBJ1-1, with D unclear. Per germline, CDR1 SQVTM and CDR2 ANQGSEA. The CDR3 consists of 12 residues. Trimming removed 4 bases at V and 5 bases at J, with 11 bases between. CDR3 sequence: CSVVGDRTEAFF. The DNA for the CDR3 is TGCAGCGTTGTTGGGGATAGGACTGAAGCTTTCTTT. The variable domain in full, with the rest retrieved from reference TRBV29-1 and TRBJ1-1, is SAVISQKPSRDICQRGTSLTIQCQVDSQVTMMFWYRQQPGQSLTLIATANQGSEATYESGFVIDKFPISRPNLTFSTLTVSNMSPEDSSIYLCSVVGDRTEAFFGQGTRLTVV.

There are many counts of this clonotype. The genes are TRBV18 and TRBJ2-1, with D perhaps matching TRBD1 or TRBD2 (6 bases each). V lost 3 bases, J lost 0 bases, and 18 bases lay in between. The V gene's germline CDR1 is KGHSH and CDR2 LQKENI. The length of the CDR3 is 18 residues. DNA for the CDR3: TGTGCCAGCTCACCGGGAGACGGGGGCCATAGCTCCTACAATGAGCAGTTCTTC. As protein: CASSPGDGGHSSYNEQFF.

This clonotype has just a few counts. The chain joins TRBV7-8 to TRBJ2-1; TRBD2 matches at 13 bases. V trimming: 5 bases; J trimming: 9 bases; junction bases outside the gene matches: 19. The germline V gene has CDR1 SGHVS and CDR2 FQNEAQ. This CDR3 is built from 19 residues. CDR3 in amino acids: CASSTPTSSGLAGVLEQFF. The CDR3 DNA reads TGTGCCAGCAGCACCCCCACCTCCAGCGGACTAGCGGGGGTACTTGAGCAGTTCTTC.

This clonotype was found a few times. The chain has TRBV11-1 and TRBJ2-6; no reliable D call. The CDR3 has 15 residues. CDR1 SGHAT and CDR2 FQDESV come from the germline V gene (reference sequence). The V end was cut by 4 bases, the J end by 0 bases, with 7 bases between. The CDR3 region is CASSSYNSGANVLTF. CDR3 in DNA: TGTGCCAGCAGCTCTTACAACTCTGGGGCCAACGTCCTGACTTTC.

The sample holds a few counts of this clonotype. The gene calls are TRBV13 and TRBJ1-4; TRBD1 aligns across 7 bases. V lost 5 bases to trimming and J lost 0 bases; unmatched junction nucleotides: 3. The CDR3 is 15 residues long. Germline CDR1 PRHDT, CDR2 FYEKMQ (reference sequence). The CDR3 nucleotides read TGTGCCAGCAGCGCCGGGACAGCAACTAATGAAAAACTGTTTTTT. It translates to CASSAGTATNEKLFF.

This clonotype came up many times. The rearrangement links TRBV7-9 to TRBJ2-3; D is unresolved. V dropped 5 bases and J dropped 0 bases, with 12 bases sitting between them. CDR3 length: 15 residues. CDR1 is SEHNR, CDR2 FQNEAQ, per germline (reference sequence). The CDR3 bases are TGTGCCAGCAGCAGGACGCGCACTAGCACAGATACGCAGTATTTT. Protein product: CASSRTRTSTDTQYF. Full variable domain (remainder filled in from reference TRBV7-9 and TRBJ2-3): DTGVSQNPRHKITKRGQNVTFRCDPISEHNRLYWYRQTLGQGPEFLTYFQNEAQLEKSRLLSDRFSAERPKGSFSTLEIQRTEQGDSAMYLCASSRTRTSTDTQYFGPGTRLTVL.

There are a few counts of this clonotype. This sequence joins TRBV4-1 and TRBJ2-7; no clear D. In germline, CDR1 is MGHRA, CDR2 YSYEKL. With 4 bases removed from V and 3 bases from J, the gap between germline ends came to 19 bases. This CDR3 has 16 residues. The CDR3 spells CASSRIHEPRSYEQYF. The CDR3 bases are TGCGCCAGCAGCCGCATACATGAGCCCAGAAGCTACGAGCAGTACTTC.

This clonotype was observed a handful of times. This chain uses TRBV12-3 or TRBV12-4 with TRBJ2-1, with 10 bases lining up with TRBD2. The CDR3 covers 16 residues. V was pared by 6 bases and J by 7 bases, with 12 bases of the junction left unmatched. The CDR3 is CASSPILAGDINEQFF. The DNA of the CDR3 is TGTGCCAGCAGCCCGATCCTAGCGGGGGATATTAATGAGCAGTTCTTC.

This clonotype was seen at least ten times. The chain carries TRBV4-2 and TRBJ2-3, with 9 bases matching TRBD2. V shed 4 bases, J shed 1 base, and the junction held 6 bases outside the gene matches. Looked up from germline, CDR1 is LGHNA and CDR2 is YNFKEQ. This CDR3 comprises 16 residues. DNA for the CDR3: TGTGCCAGCAGCCCCGCGACTAGCGGACGCACAGATACGCAGTATTTT. It translates to CASSPATSGRTDTQYF.

This clonotype was picked up many times. This chain joins TRBV4-1 and TRBJ2-7; perhaps TRBD1 as D (7 bases). CDR3 size: 14 residues. The germline V gene has CDR1 MGHRA and CDR2 YSYEKL. V was cut by 3 bases and J by 0 bases, with 9 bases left in between. CDR3 protein: CASSHQGGSYEQYF. The CDR3, as DNA: TGCGCCAGCAGCCACCAGGGGGGCTCCTACGAGCAGTACTTC.

A few counts support this clonotype. V is TRBV7-9 and J is TRBJ1-4; unclear D gene. V was cut by 5 bases and J by 5 bases, with 9 bases left in between. The CDR3 is made up of 13 amino acids. Per germline, CDR1 SEHNR and CDR2 FQNEAQ (reference sequence). The CDR3 protein is CASSHDGNEKLFF. The CDR3 nucleotides read TGTGCCAGCAGCCATGACGGGAATGAAAAACTGTTTTTT.

This chain uses TRBV4-2 with TRBJ2-1, with no clear D. The CDR3 runs to 13 residues. Trimming cost V 4 bases and J 4 bases, with 8 bases left between them. The germline gives CDR1 LGHNA, CDR2 YNFKEQ. In nucleotides, the CDR3 is TGTGCCAGCAGCCTCACACGGTACAATGAGCAGTTCTTC. Translated: CASSLTRYNEQFF.

The chain has TRBV7-3 and TRBJ2-6; 10 nucleotides agree with TRBD1. The ends lost 8 bases at V and 0 bases at J; junction bases unmatched: 16. This CDR3 region has 20 residues. Germline values: CDR1 SGHTA, CDR2 FQGTGA. In nucleotides, the CDR3 is TGTGCCAGCCGCCTCTCCGGGACAGGGGCCCCAAGCTCTGGGGCCAACGTCCTGACTTTC. Translated, it gives CASRLSGTGAPSSGANVLTF.

This clonotype was picked up a small number of times. The chain links TRBV6-2 or TRBV6-3 to TRBJ1-1; D remains ambiguous. V was trimmed by 1 base and J by 2 bases, leaving 17 bases between them. The germline V gene encodes CDR1 MNHEY and CDR2 SVGEGT. This CDR3 comprises 17 residues. In DNA, the CDR3 is TGTGCCAGCAGTTACTACATCCCTTTTGGCGGTAACACTGAAGCTTTCTTT. Its translation: CASSYYIPFGGNTEAFF.

There are a few counts of this clonotype. The CDR3 coding sequence is TGTGCCAGCCGCCGGACAGCTTTCTACGAGCAGTACTTC. Its protein is CASRRTAFYEQYF. The V gene is TRBV14, the J gene TRBJ2-7, with TRBD1 as a possible D gene (6 bases). The CDR3 totals 13 residues. Per the germline V gene, CDR1 is SGHDN and CDR2 is FVKESK. Trimming took off 8 bases at V and 3 bases at J, with 14 bases between the two ends.

This clonotype came up many times. The genes are TRBV7-3 and TRBJ2-4; D gene ambiguous. Trimming removed 5 bases from V and 5 bases from J, with 16 bases in between. The CDR3 loop spans 15 amino acids. The germline gives CDR1 SGHTA, CDR2 FQGTGA. DNA for the CDR3: TGTGCCAGCAGCCTCATCCACGGACCACAAAACATTCAGTACTTC. It yields the protein CASSLIHGPQNIQYF.

The sample holds many counts of this clonotype. CDR3 protein: CSVNSGTETQYF. As DNA, the CDR3 is TGCAGCGTTAACTCCGGGACAGAGACCCAGTACTTC. The chain combines TRBV29-1 with TRBJ2-5, with D possibly being TRBD1 or TRBD2 (5 bases each). Germline V lookup: CDR1 SQVTM, CDR2 ANQGSEA. This CDR3 is 12 amino acids long. Trimming removed 5 bases at V and 4 bases at J, with 11 bases between.

This clonotype was seen many times. V gene TRBV6-2 or TRBV6-3 combines with J gene TRBJ2-1; 7 positions agree with TRBD1. Germline CDR1 reads MNHEY; CDR2 reads SVGEGT. This CDR3 has 16 amino acids. Unmatched junction bases numbered 6, after V lost 4 bases and J lost 0 bases. The chain's CDR3 is CASSSRGPHSYNEQFF. Here the CDR3 DNA reads TGTGCCAGCAGTTCGAGGGGGCCACACTCCTACAATGAGCAGTTCTTC.

This chain connects TRBV6-5 to TRBJ1-2; D is undetermined. This CDR3 spans 14 amino acids. The germline V gene encodes CDR1 MNHEY and CDR2 SVGAGI. Trimming cost V 1 base and J 4 bases, with 10 bases left between them. CDR3 sequence: CASSYYGGSYGYTF. The DNA for the CDR3 is TGTGCCAGCAGTTACTACGGAGGGTCCTATGGCTACACCTTC.

J is TRBJ2-3 and V is TRBV11-2; 16 bases fit TRBD2. The length of the CDR3 is 19 residues. After removal of 4 bases from V and 2 bases from J, the junction contained 9 bases not matched to a gene. Germline CDR1 SGHAT, CDR2 FQNNGV. CDR3 protein: CASSWNPGLAGGYTDTQYF. CDR3 in DNA: TGTGCCAGCAGCTGGAACCCGGGACTAGCGGGGGGGTACACAGATACGCAGTATTTT.

This clonotype was seen a handful of times. The chain uses TRBV4-3 and TRBJ2-1, with 13 positions matching TRBD2. J lost 7 bases, V lost 0 bases, and 12 bases had no gene match. The CDR3 sequence is 19 residues long. Germline V lookup: CDR1 LGHNA, CDR2 YSLEER. The CDR3 region has the DNA TGCGCCAGCAGCCAAGATCAACTAGCGGGGGGGTCGAGGGAGAATGAGCAGTTCTTC. It encodes CASSQDQLAGGSRENEQFF.

In its sample, this clonotype was seen a few times. This chain joins TRBV4-1 and TRBJ2-2; D gene uncertain. Per germline, CDR1 MGHRA and CDR2 YSYEKL. The CDR3 covers 14 residues. Trimming took 1 base from V and 1 from J, leaving 4 bases between them. The CDR3 spells CASSQVGNTGELFF. The CDR3 DNA is TGCGCCAGCAGCCAAGTCGGGAACACCGGGGAGCTGTTTTTT.

The gene calls are TRBV6-1 and TRBJ2-2; TRBD1 might be the D (6 bases). Trimming cost V 6 bases and J 7 bases, with 15 bases left between them. This CDR3 contains 14 residues. Germline loops: CDR1 MNHNS, CDR2 SASEGT. The CDR3 DNA reads as TGTGCCAGCAGGCGAAGCACAGGGATCGGGGAGCTGTTTTTT. This encodes CASRRSTGIGELFF.

This clonotype was recorded many times. The chain uses TRBV27 and TRBJ1-5; D may be TRBD1 (5 bases). The V end was cut by 2 bases, the J end by 1 base, with 15 bases between. Per germline, CDR1 MNHEY and CDR2 SMNVEV (reference sequence). This CDR3 has 17 residues. The CDR3 here is CASSLNPAGGSNQPQHF. CDR3 sequence (DNA): TGTGCCAGCAGTTTAAACCCCGCCGGGGGAAGCAATCAGCCCCAGCATTTT.

This clonotype occurred many times. DNA of the CDR3: TGTGCCAGCAGTTACGGGACGGCGAACACTGAAGCTTTCTTT. Amino acids: CASSYGTANTEAFF. The gene calls are TRBV6-5 and TRBJ1-1; D possibly corresponds to TRBD1 (5 bases). V was pared by 2 bases and J by 1 base, with 8 bases between. CDR1 and CDR2 (germline): MNHEY, SVGAGI. The CDR3 totals 14 residues.